These T cell receptor beta chains were read from a single sample in a study of cytomegalovirus exposure and HLA in healthy donors. The protocol was immunoSEQ multiplex PCR, while the TCRdb copy is restricted to in-frame clones and leaves out a portion. The table has under 200,000 clones, about 88% seen once. Material: PBMCs. All receptors derive from a woman between 18 and 30 years old in good health and CMV-seronegative. The CDR3 runs from the conserved cysteine through the conserved F or W. The D gene is left open where the match is weak.

d_call,j_call,v_call,cdr3_aa
TRBD2,TRBJ2-1,TRBV15,CATSSRLAGNFNEQFF
TRBD1,TRBJ2-2,TRBV11-2,CASSGQGALAGELFF
TRBD1,TRBJ2-7,TRBV18,CASSPPGTGVAEQYF
-,TRBJ1-1,TRBV5-5,CASSLVSGNTEAFF
-,TRBJ1-5,TRBV5-5,CASSRDLYSNQPQHF
TRBD1,TRBJ1-2,TRBV6-5,CASSYSTGHGYTF
TRBD2,TRBJ2-1,TRBV5-1,CASSLSAGVSSYNEQFF
-,TRBJ2-7,TRBV19,CASSHDWEQYF
-,TRBJ2-3,TRBV5-1,CASSLGGVGTTDTQYF
TRBD1,TRBJ1-4,TRBV6-1,CASSTGTGINEKLFF
TRBD1,TRBJ1-2,TRBV7-9,CASPQGAEGYTF
-,TRBJ1-2,TRBV12-5,CASGTQGYGYTF
-,TRBJ2-2,TRBV25-1,CASSDPAQGGSGELFF
-,TRBJ1-2,TRBV10-3,CAISDEGIGIYGYTF
-,TRBJ2-7,TRBV5-4,CASSLERMREQYF
-,TRBJ2-5,TRBV27,CASSTTRGETQYF
-,TRBJ1-3,TRBV10-3,CAISLDTNSGNTIYF
-,TRBJ1-1,TRBV6-1,CASSELQGGMNTEAFF
-,TRBJ1-4,TRBV15,CATSRVGEKLFF
-,TRBJ1-1,TRBV6-5,CAVFVGGSEAFF
TRBD2,TRBJ2-1,TRBV7-8,CASSPSGTSGWDEQFF
TRBD2,TRBJ2-1,TRBV7-2,CASSQVTLAGGINEQFF
TRBD2,TRBJ2-1,TRBV14,CASSSQRDQRYNEQFF
TRBD1,TRBJ1-5,TRBV18,CASSPSSLGQQPQHF
-,TRBJ2-3,TRBV5-1,CASSLGQMSTDTQYF
TRBD1,TRBJ2-2,TRBV10-1,CASSDTQGATGELFF
-,TRBJ1-1,TRBV27,CASSSKQGLNTEAFF
TRBD1,TRBJ1-1,TRBV18,CASSPLGQGRTEAFF
TRBD1,TRBJ1-1,TRBV6-1,CASSEDRGLWGEAFF
TRBD1,TRBJ1-2,TRBV11-2,CASRDRGRNYGYTF
TRBD2,TRBJ2-7,TRBV7-6,CASSRSGGVNSYEQYF
-,TRBJ2-7,TRBV6-5,CASSYSVSGWDYEQYF
TRBD1,TRBJ1-1,TRBV28,CASTTGYTEAFF
TRBD2,TRBJ2-1,TRBV27,CASSLSASGTYNEQFF
TRBD1,TRBJ1-2,TRBV28,CASTMQGGYYGYTF
-,TRBJ2-7,TRBV7-9,CASSLPRSYEQYF
-,TRBJ2-7,TRBV2,CASSGWEQVRSYEQYF
-,TRBJ1-4,TRBV7-3,CASSPGFTEKLFF
TRBD2,TRBJ2-2,TRBV2,CASRGGTSGRAGELFF
-,TRBJ2-5,TRBV7-9,CASSLALTVKTQYF
TRBD2,TRBJ2-3,TRBV7-7,CASSLGAGNTDTQYF
-,TRBJ2-2,TRBV5-1,CASSFHANNTGIGELFF
TRBD1,TRBJ2-7,TRBV29-1,CSVAQDRAGEQYF
-,TRBJ1-1,TRBV29-1,CSVEAFPEAFF
TRBD1,TRBJ2-1,TRBV6-5,CASSHDLGTVNEQFF